The clone carrying this T cell receptor (beta chain) was recorded only once. The data originate from a study of blood T cell repertoires in COVID-19. Method: immunoSEQ multiplex PCR; TCRdb's copy keeps in-frame clones and lacks some. The sample holds 200,000 to 250,000 clones; approximately 90% are singletons and the top ten take approximately 11%. This sequence was found in a man in his thirties or forties who had recovered from COVID-19. The specimen was PBMCs or T cells enriched from blood (not recorded which).

The CDR3 sequence is CASSFGGGARGYTF. The CDR3 DNA reads as TGTGCCAGCAGCTTCGGAGGGGGCGCGCGGGGCTACACCTTC. The rearrangement joins TRBV7-2 to TRBJ1-2, with 7 bases aligning to TRBD1. CDR3 length: 14 residues. The V segment lost 3 bases and the J segment 8 bases; nucleotides outside the gene matches: 9. Germline V CDR1 and CDR2: SGHTA, FQGNSA.